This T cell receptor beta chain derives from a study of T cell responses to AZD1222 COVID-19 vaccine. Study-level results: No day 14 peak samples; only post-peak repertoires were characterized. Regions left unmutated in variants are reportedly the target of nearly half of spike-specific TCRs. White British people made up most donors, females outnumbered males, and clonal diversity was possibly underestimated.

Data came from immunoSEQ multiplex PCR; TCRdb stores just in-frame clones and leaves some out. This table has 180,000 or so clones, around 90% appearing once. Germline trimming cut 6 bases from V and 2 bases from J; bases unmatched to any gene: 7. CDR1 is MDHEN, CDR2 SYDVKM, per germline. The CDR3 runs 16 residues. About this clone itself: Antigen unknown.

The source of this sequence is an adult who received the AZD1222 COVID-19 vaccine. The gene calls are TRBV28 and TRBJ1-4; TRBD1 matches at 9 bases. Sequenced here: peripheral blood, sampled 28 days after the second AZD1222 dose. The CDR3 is CASRTDRGVTNEKLFF. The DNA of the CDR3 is TGTGCCAGCAGGACGGACAGGGGTGTCACTAATGAAAAACTGTTTTTT.